This T cell receptor (beta chain) was captured in a study of read filtering for tumor transcriptome and immune sequencing (dated by TCRdb to 2018 to 2020). About the full investigation: The cohort had around 18 male and roughly 14 female patients with a mean age of about 71 years, ranging from roughly 45 to 85. Under revised international staging, roughly eight patients fell into R-ISS I, 15 or so into R-ISS II and over five into R-ISS III. After DNase treatment, whole-transcriptome libraries were prepared using the TruSeq RNA Access Library Prep Kit. Per sample, about 4.05 to 10.27 million TCR-region mapped reads were obtained with IR-seq, compared with only about 80 to 1,400 with RNA-seq. Using the same bone marrow samples, the study ran both targeted immune repertoire sequencing and bulk whole-transcriptome sequencing and then compared the TCR repertoires from each method. One main goal was a read-filtering strategy for immune repertoire data, in particular deciding whether clonotypes backed by only one read should be removed. Here is what the overall study found, with its caveats: The correlation between IR-seq and RNA-seq shared clonotype proportions rose when single-read clonotypes were removed. Rather than purified T cells, the sorted CD138-negative fraction was a mixed bone marrow immune population. Clonotypes were captured by IR-seq at much higher depth and more reliably than by RNA-seq, and smaller IR-seq throughput was sufficient for identification of most shared clonotypes. In IR-seq, single-read clonotypes were roughly four fifths of clonotypes but approximately 3.7% of total reads; in RNA-seq they were about 75% of clonotypes and 35% to 45% of reads.

Including cysteine and phenylalanine, the CDR3 has 13 amino acids. This entry keeps only the CDR3 DNA: 39 bases, framed from base 1. Based on the germline V gene (reference sequence), the CDR1 and CDR2 sequences are SGHNT and YYREEE. V trim: 9 bases; J trim: 1 base; unmatched bases: 1. Bone marrow was sampled from every patient at the time of active disease. Bone marrow mononuclear cells were isolated by Ficoll-Hypaque density gradient centrifugation. CD138-negative cells were obtained by negative selection after labeling with CD138 magnetic microbeads on a MACS separator, removing myeloma plasma cells. Purity of the isolated cells was checked by flow cytometry on an Attune NxT using CD138 antibodies. TRIzol reagent was used to extract total RNA, and a NanoDrop spectrophotometer was used to quantify the extracted RNA. Paired RNA-seq and IR-seq were performed on each patient's CD138-negative bone marrow sample.

This clonotype has at least ten counts. The target of this receptor is not known. No qualities accompany the bases; no much larger clone lies one base away. The Immunoverse kit was used to build TCR libraries from 400 to 500 ng RNA, with molecular barcoded adaptors covering alpha/delta and beta/gamma chains. The same RNA used for transcriptome sequencing was used for TCR library preparation. An Illumina HiSeq 4000 with 2 x 150 cycles was used to sequence the TCR libraries. The original methods were these. TCR reads were aligned to human V, D, J and C references and assembled into CDR3 clonotypes with MiXCR, including quality filtering and error correction. The tcR package in R was used to analyze clonotype counts and gene usage diversity. Raw mapping reads were checked after the RNA-seq reads had been mapped by STAR aligner version 2.5.3a onto the human GRCh37 genome. IR-seq fastq files were randomly downsampled with Seqtk 1.3 to test the effect of sequencing depth on detected clonotypes. The public reads were run again by TCRdb, first through fastp at Q25 and then through MiXCR, and only productive beta chains were kept. Under each unique CDR3 protein, matching rows form one entry showing the most common genes and DNA. The V and J calls here are based on TCRdb, not the publication. For this sample there are tens of thousands of distinct CDR3 sequences; 20% to 25% appear just once. 17% of the sample lies in the top ten.

The clonotype originates from a donor at least 40 years old with multiple myeloma. The sequenced material came from a population of CD138-negative cells sorted from bone marrow. What this sample's cell subset or site label stands for: bone marrow mononuclear cells depleted of CD138+ plasma/myeloma cells by negative magnetic selection. The sequence is built from TRBV5-4 and TRBJ2-2, with 9 bases aligning to TRBD2. The DNA sequence reads TGTGCCAATAGCGGGAGGAACACCGGGGAGCTGTTTTTT. Translation gives CANSGRNTGELFF.